These 23 T cell receptor beta chains share one sample of origin, sequenced in a study of glioma-infiltrating T cells. TCR alpha and beta CDR3 regions were amplified from RNA using iRepertoire nested multiplex PCR. Via MiXCR, TCRdb re-called the multiplex PCR reads, giving one row per CDR3 protein. Among around 150,000 distinct CDR3 sequences listed, about two fifths were seen once. Sequenced material: glioma tissue, nonneoplastic brain tissue, or PBMCs (not recorded which). These receptors all come from a human donor with low-grade glioma or glioblastoma, undergoing nonglioma brain surgery, or in good health (not recorded which).

This clonotype was found once. Germline and junction disagree at one end, which may indicate a read error. This chain uses TRBV2 with TRBJ2-1; 11 bases are shared with TRBD2. The CDR3 runs to 16 residues. The germline V gene encodes CDR1 SNHLY and CDR2 FYNNEI. Written as DNA, the CDR3 is TGTGCCAGCAAAGCAAACCCTAGCGGGGGGAGCAATGAACAGTTCTTC. It codes for CASKANPSGGSNEQFF.

Ten or more counts support this clonotype. V gene TRBV27 combines with J gene TRBJ1-5; D is unresolved. Per germline, CDR1 MNHEY and CDR2 SMNVEV (reference sequence). The V end lost 3 bases, the J end lost 7 bases, and 13 bases lay between the germline ends. The CDR3 is made up of 14 amino acids. CDR3 region: CASSFSGINQPQHF. CDR3 bases: TGTGCCAGCAGTTTTTCTGGGATCAACCAGCCCCAGCATTTT.

About this clonotype itself: One end of the junction fails to match germline, which may point to a read error. CDR3 amino acids: CTSSYRQGLAHEQYF. As DNA, the CDR3 is TGTACCAGCAGTTACCGACAGGGGTTGGCCCACGAGCAGTACTTC. The gene calls are TRBV6-9 and TRBJ2-7, with 8 bases matching TRBD1. The CDR3 length is 15 residues. CDR1 is MNHGY, CDR2 SVAAGI, per germline.

This chain uses TRBV4-1 with TRBJ2-7; a weak D match, TRBD1 (5 bases). The CDR3 spans 15 residues. Looked up from germline, CDR1 is MGHRA and CDR2 is YSYEKL. V shed 0 bases and J shed 8 bases, with 17 bases lying between them. The CDR3: CASSQDPQDFTKQYF. For the CDR3, the DNA is TGCGCCAGCAGCCAAGATCCACAGGATTTTACGAAGCAGTACTTC.

The rearrangement uses TRBV4-1 and TRBJ1-2; no clear D gene. Germline V gene data show CDR1 as MGHRA and CDR2 as YSYEKL. CDR3 length equals 15 residues. The V gene lost 2 bases and the J gene lost 4 bases, with 14 bases spanning the gap. CDR3 sequence reads: CASSQPSPGFYGYTF. In nucleotides, the CDR3 is TGCGCCAGCAGCCAACCTTCACCGGGCTTCTATGGCTACACCTTC.

As to this clonotype: The CDR3 end shows no conserved phenylalanine or tryptophan, and so a read error is likely. The rearrangement joins TRBV4-1 to TRBJ2-7; the D gene is possibly TRBD1 (6 bases). Deletions cut 1 base from V and 3 bases from J, with 10 bases between. From germline, CDR1 is MGHRA and CDR2 YSYEKL. This CDR3 contains 14 residues. CDR3 nucleotide sequence: TGCGCCAGCAGCCAAGTTGGGGGCGTCTACGAGCAGTACTCC. The encoded protein is CASSQVGGVYEQYS.

This clonotype was seen a few times. The chain employs TRBV6-1 and TRBJ1-2; 7 bases map to TRBD1. CDR1 is MNHNS, CDR2 SASEGT, per germline. The CDR3 is 13 amino acids. V was pared by 7 bases and J by 8 bases, with 10 bases of the junction left unmatched. CDR3 loop: CASIGTDGRGYTF. The CDR3 DNA reads as TGTGCCAGCATCGGGACAGACGGTCGGGGCTACACCTTC.

For this clonotype: The junction does not match germline at one end; this may be a read error. V gene TRBV20-1 combines with J gene TRBJ1-6; D gene uncertain. Germline CDR1 DFQATT, CDR2 SNEGSKA (reference sequence). CDR3 length: 13 amino acids. The chain's CDR3 is CSSREPGDSPLHF. The CDR3 DNA follows: TGCAGTTCTAGAGAGCCTGGAGATTCACCCCTCCACTTT.

The chain recombines TRBV5-1 with TRBJ2-2; D unresolved. The CDR3 runs to 15 residues. The germline CDR1 and CDR2 sequences are SGHRS and YFSETQ. V lost 2 bases, J lost 1 base, and 9 bases lay in between. The CDR3 coding sequence is TGCGCCAGCAGCTTAGCACCCGGGAACACCGGGGAGCTGTTTTTT. This encodes CASSLAPGNTGELFF.

The V gene is TRBV29-1, the J gene TRBJ1-1; TRBD1 aligns across 7 bases. V was pared by 7 bases and J by 7 bases, with 12 bases of the junction left unmatched. The CDR3 is 13 residues long. The germline V gene has CDR1 SQVTM and CDR2 ANQGSEA. The CDR3, as DNA: TGCAGCGCTGTGGGACAGCCAGGGGGTGAAGCTTTCTTT. Its protein product is CSAVGQPGGEAFF.

This chain joins TRBV5-1 and TRBJ2-5; 10 bases agree with TRBD1. This CDR3 spans 17 amino acids. Per germline, CDR1 SGHRS and CDR2 YFSETQ. After removal of 2 bases from V and 5 bases from J, the junction contained 12 bases not matched to a gene. CDR3 sequence: CASSFLGTGAEWETQYF. The CDR3 nucleotides are TGCGCCAGCAGCTTCCTCGGGACAGGGGCGGAGTGGGAGACCCAGTACTTC.

The chain employs TRBV24-1 and TRBJ1-1; unclear D gene. The CDR3 consists of 12 residues. Trimming pared 9 bases from V and 7 bases from J, leaving 14 bases between. Germline CDR1 reads KGHDR; CDR2 reads SFDVKD. CDR3 bases: TGTGCCACCGCCGGGTGGGCAGGTGAAGCTTTCTTT. The encoded protein is CATAGWAGEAFF.

The V gene is TRBV29-1, the J gene TRBJ1-1; D gene uncertain. Germline V lookup: CDR1 SQVTM, CDR2 ANQGSEA. Trimming cost V 7 bases and J 3 bases, with 9 bases left between them. The CDR3 covers 11 residues. The CDR3 is CSGYKDTEAFF. CDR3 bases: TGCAGCGGTTACAAGGACACTGAAGCTTTCTTT.

To note about this clonotype: Given a much more abundant clone one base away, this may be a read error. The chain joins TRBV20-1 to TRBJ1-1; D remains unclear. The CDR3 has 11 residues. In germline, CDR1 is DFQATT, CDR2 SNEGSKA (reference sequence). CDR3 sequence (DNA): TGCAGTGCTAGGGGGAGCACTGGAGCTTTCTTT. As protein: CSARGSTGAFF.

This rearrangement joins TRBV12-3 or TRBV12-4 to TRBJ1-1; 7 bases agree with TRBD1. The CDR3 runs 12 residues. V lost 6 bases to trimming and J lost 7 bases; unmatched junction nucleotides: 5. The CDR3 spells CASSQTGVEAFF. The CDR3 DNA reads as TGTGCCAGCAGCCAAACAGGGGTTGAAGCTTTCTTT.

The table lists this clonotype with a few counts. The chain links TRBV6-6 to TRBJ2-5; D is unresolved. CDR1 and CDR2 from the germline V gene are MNHNY and SVGAGI (reference sequence). The V gene lost 2 bases and the J gene lost 5 bases, with 12 bases spanning the gap. The CDR3 is made up of 14 amino acids. The CDR3 coding sequence is TGTGCCAGCAGTTACCCGGATAGATACGAGACCCAGTACTTC. Protein sequence: CASSYPDRYETQYF.

This clonotype was detected a few times. The CDR3 region has the DNA TGTGCCAGCAGTTACTCTCCTAGCGGGTACACAGATACGCAGTATTTT. It encodes CASSYSPSGYTDTQYF. The gene calls are TRBV6-2 or TRBV6-3 and TRBJ2-3; 8 bases are a match to TRBD2. The germline V gene has CDR1 MNHEY and CDR2 SVGEGT. Trimming at V came to 0 bases and at J to 2 bases, leaving 4 bases not matched to a gene. The CDR3 has 16 amino acids.

The chain combines TRBV27 with TRBJ1-5; D not certain. This CDR3 is 13 amino acids long. Trimming removed 4 bases from V and 7 bases from J, with 11 bases in between. Germline V gene data show CDR1 as MNHEY and CDR2 as SMNVEV (reference sequence). The CDR3 region is CASSSIPGQPQHF. CDR3 coding DNA: TGTGCCAGCAGTTCCATACCGGGGCAGCCCCAGCATTTT.

This clonotype was counted only a few times. The V gene is TRBV20-1, the J gene TRBJ1-1; weak D call: TRBD1 (5 bases). This CDR3 spans 11 amino acids. Germline CDR1 reads DFQATT; CDR2 reads SNEGSKA (reference sequence). V lost 8 bases, J lost 2 bases, and 9 bases lay in between. In DNA, the CDR3 is TGCAGTCGAGACAGTAACACTGAAGCTTTCTTT. Translated: CSRDSNTEAFF.

The chain has TRBV6-2 or TRBV6-3 and TRBJ1-5; D is unclear. This CDR3 comprises 13 residues. The V gene's germline CDR1 is MNHEY and CDR2 SVGEGT. V lost 7 bases and J lost 3, with 10 bases in between. The CDR3 sequence: CASMAQLNQPQHF. In DNA form, the CDR3 reads TGTGCCAGCATGGCGCAGCTCAATCAGCCCCAGCATTTT.

This clonotype was seen a handful of times. V gene TRBV27 combines with J gene TRBJ2-7, with D hard to call. Germline values: CDR1 MNHEY, CDR2 SMNVEV (reference sequence). The CDR3 length is 14 residues. V lost 6 bases, J lost 0 bases, and 12 bases lay in between. CDR3 sequence (DNA): TGTGCCAGCAGATCCCAGACGGACTCCTACGAGCAGTACTTC. Translation gives CASRSQTDSYEQYF.

The V gene is TRBV6-6, the J gene TRBJ2-5, with D unclear. CDR1 is MNHNY, CDR2 SVGAGI, per germline (reference sequence). V gave up 2 bases and J gave up 4 bases, with 8 bases separating them. This CDR3 has 13 residues. The CDR3 loop reads CASSYMSGETQYF. CDR3 DNA: TGTGCCAGCAGTTACATGAGTGGAGAGACCCAGTACTTC.

This clonotype was counted a few times. The rearrangement uses TRBV2 and TRBJ1-3, with TRBD1 as a possible D gene (6 bases). V lost 3 bases, J lost 0 bases, and 15 bases lay in between. The CDR3 is 17 residues long. Germline lookup yields CDR1 SNHLY and CDR2 FYNNEI. The CDR3 sequence: CASSDSSGVNSGNTIYF. The CDR3 DNA follows: TGTGCCAGCAGTGACTCTTCAGGGGTCAACTCTGGAAACACCATATATTTT.